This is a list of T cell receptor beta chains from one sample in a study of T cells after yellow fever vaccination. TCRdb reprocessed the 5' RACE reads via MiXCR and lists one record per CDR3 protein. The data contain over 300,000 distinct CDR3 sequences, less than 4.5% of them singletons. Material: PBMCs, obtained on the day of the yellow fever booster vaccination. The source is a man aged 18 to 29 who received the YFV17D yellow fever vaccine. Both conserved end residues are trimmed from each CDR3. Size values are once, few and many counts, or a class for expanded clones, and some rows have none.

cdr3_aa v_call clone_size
ASSGESGNEQF TRBV4-1 many
ASSQGAGLRNEQF TRBV4-3 many
ASSWDNTYEQY TRBV5-1 many
ASSIADPSSYNEQF TRBV19 many
ASSFGGEYNEQF TRBV7-6 many
ASSRDGPNTEAF TRBV25-1 many
ASSNTGNTQY TRBV28 -
ASSPDGAYEQY TRBV5-1 many
ASSTTHRNEQY TRBV6-5 many
ASSLSRRYYNEQF TRBV27 many
SDRPPQETQY TRBV29-1 -
ASSVSSFRKNTEAF TRBV5-1 -
ASSRTPQGVSTEAF TRBV6-2/TRBV6-3 many
ASSHDRQENQPQH TRBV4-3 few
SAGAGGNQPQH TRBV20-1 few
ASSLGQSKNIQY TRBV12-3/TRBV12-4 many
ASSRGTLDGYT TRBV7-2 many
ATSDRWVLGGEQF TRBV24-1 many
ASSSGQLYEQY TRBV6-5 many
ASSLAGGVWEQF TRBV7-3 many
ASSPDKTQY TRBV18 -
ASSLTGGANTEAF TRBV7-3 many
AISDRETGYTDTQY TRBV10-3 few
ATISGIGADTQY TRBV10-3 few
ASSQEEGWKRDRPEAF TRBV4-3 -
ASSLVPGIDEQY TRBV12-3/TRBV12-4 -
ASSFSGGAMDEQF TRBV5-4 many
ASSLARSDEAF TRBV7-9 few
ASSNRDRETQY TRBV6-2/TRBV6-3 -
ASSYRLAGGHEQF TRBV6-6 many
ASSLEGDEQY TRBV11-2 -
SVDKDFPGDTQY TRBV29-1 many
ATRRALGANTEAF TRBV6-2/TRBV6-3 many
ASSFLGSRNYGYT TRBV12-3/TRBV12-4 many
AINDGSSYNEQF TRBV10-3 -
ASSIGQGASYNSPLH TRBV27 few
ASSAQTGRSSYEQY TRBV9 many
ASSLKGRETQY TRBV5-4 few
ASSPDITGFYNSPLH TRBV6-5 few
ASSYSWGAEEKLF TRBV6-5 -